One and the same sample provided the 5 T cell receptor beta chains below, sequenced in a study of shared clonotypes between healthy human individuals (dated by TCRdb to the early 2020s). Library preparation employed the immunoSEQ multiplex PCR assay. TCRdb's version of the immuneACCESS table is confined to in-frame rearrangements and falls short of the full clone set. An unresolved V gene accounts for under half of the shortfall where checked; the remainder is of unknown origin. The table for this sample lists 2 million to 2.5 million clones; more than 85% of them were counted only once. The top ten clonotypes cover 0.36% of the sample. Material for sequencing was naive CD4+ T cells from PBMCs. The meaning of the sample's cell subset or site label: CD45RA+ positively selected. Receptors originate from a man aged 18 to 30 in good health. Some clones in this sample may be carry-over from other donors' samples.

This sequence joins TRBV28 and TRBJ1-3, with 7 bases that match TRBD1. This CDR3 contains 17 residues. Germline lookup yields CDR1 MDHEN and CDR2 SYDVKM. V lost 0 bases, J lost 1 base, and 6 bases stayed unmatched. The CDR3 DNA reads TGTGCCAGCAGTTTATGGACAGGGAGTATGTCTGGAAACACCATATATTTT. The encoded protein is CASSLWTGSMSGNTIYF. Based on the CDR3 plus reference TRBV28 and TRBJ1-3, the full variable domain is DVKVTQSSRYLVKRTGEKVFLECVQDMDHENMFWYRQDPGLGLRLIYFSYDVKMKEKGDIPEGYSVSREKKERFSLILESASTNQTSMYLCASSLWTGSMSGNTIYFGEGSWLTVV.

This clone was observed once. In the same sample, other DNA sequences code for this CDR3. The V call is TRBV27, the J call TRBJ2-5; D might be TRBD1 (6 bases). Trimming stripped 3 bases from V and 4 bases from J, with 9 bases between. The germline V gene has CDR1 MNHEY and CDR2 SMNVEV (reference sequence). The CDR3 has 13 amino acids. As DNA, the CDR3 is TGTGCCAGCAGTTTGGCCAGGGGAGAGACCCAGTACTTC. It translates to CASSLARGETQYF.

CDR3 region: CASSIVLAGSGRNQPQHF. Written as DNA, the CDR3 is TGTGCCAGTAGTATCGTCTTGGCAGGGAGCGGACGCAATCAGCCCCAGCATTTT. The chain couples TRBV19 to TRBJ1-5, with TRBD1 as a possible D gene (5 bases). Germline CDR1 LNHDA, CDR2 SQIVND (reference sequence). Trimming pared 3 bases from V and 2 bases from J, leaving 20 bases between. This CDR3 is built from 18 residues.

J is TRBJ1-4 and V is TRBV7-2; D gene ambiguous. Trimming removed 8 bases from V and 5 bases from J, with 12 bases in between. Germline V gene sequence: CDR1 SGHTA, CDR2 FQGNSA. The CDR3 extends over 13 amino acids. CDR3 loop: CASSTQSNEKLFF. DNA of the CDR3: TGTGCCAGCTCCACTCAATCAAATGAAAAACTGTTTTTT.

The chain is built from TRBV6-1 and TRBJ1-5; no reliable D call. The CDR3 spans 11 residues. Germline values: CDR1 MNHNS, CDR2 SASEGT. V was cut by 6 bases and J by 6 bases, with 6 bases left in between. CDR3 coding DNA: TGTGCCAGCAGCCATAGTCAGCCCCAGCATTTT. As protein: CASSHSQPQHF.